This T cell receptor (beta chain) was documented in a study of cytomegalovirus exposure and HLA in healthy donors. The length of the CDR3 is 13 residues. J lost 2 bases, V lost 6 bases, and 3 bases had no gene match. Germline values: CDR1 MNHNS, CDR2 SASEGT. Sequencing was performed with immunoSEQ multiplex PCR; in TCRdb, only in-frame clones are kept and a portion is missing. The data contain 150,000 to 200,000 clones, approximately 86% of them singletons. Specimen: PBMCs. The V and J genes are TRBV6-1 and TRBJ1-2; the match to TRBD1 covers 7 bases. The clonotype originates from a man aged 30 to 45 in good health and CMV-seropositive. Here the CDR3 DNA reads TGTGCCAGCAGGACAGGGTACAACTATGGCTACACCTTC. It translates to CASRTGYNYGYTF.